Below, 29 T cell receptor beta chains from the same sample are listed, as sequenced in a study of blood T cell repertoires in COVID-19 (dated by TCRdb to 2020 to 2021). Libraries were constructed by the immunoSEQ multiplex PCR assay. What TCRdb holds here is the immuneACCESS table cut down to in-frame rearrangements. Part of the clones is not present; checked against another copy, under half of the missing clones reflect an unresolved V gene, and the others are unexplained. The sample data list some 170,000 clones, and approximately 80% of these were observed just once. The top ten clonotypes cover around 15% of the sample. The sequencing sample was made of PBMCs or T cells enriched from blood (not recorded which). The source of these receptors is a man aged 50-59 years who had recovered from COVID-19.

CDR3 sequence reads: CASSRGQGAFLDEQYF. As DNA, the CDR3 is TGTGCCAGCAGCCGGGGACAGGGGGCGTTTCTCGACGAGCAGTACTTC. V is TRBV5-6 and J is TRBJ2-7; 12 bases match TRBD1. Trimming removed 4 bases from V and 5 bases from J; junction bases left unmatched: 10. The CDR3 is made up of 16 amino acids. Germline CDR1 SGHDT, CDR2 YYEEEE.

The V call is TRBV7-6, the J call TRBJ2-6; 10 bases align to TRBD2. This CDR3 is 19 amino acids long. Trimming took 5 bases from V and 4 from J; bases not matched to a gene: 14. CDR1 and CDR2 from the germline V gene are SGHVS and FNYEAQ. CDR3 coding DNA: TGTGCCAGCAGCGCGCGACCAGCGGGGGGGCTATCAGGGGCCAACGTCCTGACTTTC. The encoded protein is CASSARPAGGLSGANVLTF.

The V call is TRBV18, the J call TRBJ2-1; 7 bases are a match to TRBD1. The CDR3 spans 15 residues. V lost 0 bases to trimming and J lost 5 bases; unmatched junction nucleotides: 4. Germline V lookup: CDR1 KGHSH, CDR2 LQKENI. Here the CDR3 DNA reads TGTGCCAGCTCACCACCACAGGGGTTCCACAATGAGCAGTTCTTC. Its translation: CASSPPQGFHNEQFF.

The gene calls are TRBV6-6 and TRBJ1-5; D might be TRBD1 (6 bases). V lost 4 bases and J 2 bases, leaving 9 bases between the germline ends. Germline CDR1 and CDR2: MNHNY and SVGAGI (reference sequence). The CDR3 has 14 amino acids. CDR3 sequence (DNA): TGTGCCAGCAGTTCAGGGGATGGCAATCAGCCCCAGCATTTT. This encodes CASSSGDGNQPQHF.

CDR3 region: CASSETGRVQYF. CDR3 bases: TGCGCCAGCAGTGAGACCGGGAGGGTCCAGTACTTC. This sequence joins TRBV10-1 and TRBJ2-5; TRBD2 agrees at 8 bases. V lost 2 bases to trimming and J lost 10 bases; unmatched junction nucleotides: 3. Germline assignment: CDR1 WNHNN and CDR2 SYGVQD (reference sequence). The CDR3 is 12 amino acids.

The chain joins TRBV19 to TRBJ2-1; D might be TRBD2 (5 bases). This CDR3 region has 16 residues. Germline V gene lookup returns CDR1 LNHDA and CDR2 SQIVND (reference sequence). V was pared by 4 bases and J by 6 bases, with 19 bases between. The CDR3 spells CASSKGLASAFNEQFF. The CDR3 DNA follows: TGTGCCAGTAGTAAAGGACTGGCGTCCGCATTCAATGAGCAGTTCTTC.

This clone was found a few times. The CDR3 DNA reads as TGTGCCAGCAGCCAAGGACTTACCTCTGGGGCCAACGTCCTGACTTTC. Its translation is CASSQGLTSGANVLTF. This chain connects TRBV3-1 (or the pseudogene TRBV3-2) to TRBJ2-6, with D unresolved. There are 16 residues in the CDR3. From germline, CDR1 is LGHDT and CDR2 YNNKEL (reference sequence). The V and J ends lost 1 base and 0 bases respectively, with 7 bases between them.

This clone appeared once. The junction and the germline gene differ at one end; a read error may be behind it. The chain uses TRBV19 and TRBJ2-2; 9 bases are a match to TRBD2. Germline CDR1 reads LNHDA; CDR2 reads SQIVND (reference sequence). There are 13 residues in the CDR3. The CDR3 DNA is TGTGCCAGTAGATCCCAGCGGGGGGACCCTTTTCGGTTT. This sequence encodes CASRSQRGDPFRF.

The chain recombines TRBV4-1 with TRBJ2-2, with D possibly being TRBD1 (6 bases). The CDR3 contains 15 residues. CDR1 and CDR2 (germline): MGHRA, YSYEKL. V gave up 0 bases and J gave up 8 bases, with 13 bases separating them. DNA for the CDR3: TGCGCCAGCAGCCAAGACCCTCAGGGGTGGGGGGAGCTGTTTTTT. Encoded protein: CASSQDPQGWGELFF.

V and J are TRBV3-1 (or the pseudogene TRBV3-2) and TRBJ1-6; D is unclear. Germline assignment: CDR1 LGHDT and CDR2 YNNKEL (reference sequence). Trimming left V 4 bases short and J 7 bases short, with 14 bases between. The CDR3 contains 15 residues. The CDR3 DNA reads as TGTGCCAGCAGCCTAGGGCCCGGCGGGAATTCACCCCTCCACTTT. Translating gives CASSLGPGGNSPLHF.

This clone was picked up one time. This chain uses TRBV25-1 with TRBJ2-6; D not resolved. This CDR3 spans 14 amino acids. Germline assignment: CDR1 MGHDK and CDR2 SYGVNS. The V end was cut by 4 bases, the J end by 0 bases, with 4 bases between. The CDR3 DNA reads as TGTGCCAGCAGTGGACTCTCTGGGGCCAACGTCCTGACTTTC. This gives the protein CASSGLSGANVLTF.

CDR3 bases: TGTGCCAGCAGAGAGACAGGCGGAGGTTCACCCCTCCACTTT. Its protein is CASRETGGGSPLHF. The chain couples TRBV7-2 to TRBJ1-6; TRBD1 might be the D (6 bases). Germline loops: CDR1 SGHTA, CDR2 FQGNSA. The CDR3 extends over 14 amino acids. With 6 bases removed from V and 9 bases from J, the gap between germline ends came to 15 bases.

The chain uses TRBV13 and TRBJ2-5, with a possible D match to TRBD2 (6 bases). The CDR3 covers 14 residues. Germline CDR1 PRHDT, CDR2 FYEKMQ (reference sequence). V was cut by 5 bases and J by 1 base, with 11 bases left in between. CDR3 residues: CASSPGGAQETQYF. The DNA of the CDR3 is TGTGCCAGCAGCCCCGGGGGTGCCCAAGAGACCCAGTACTTC.

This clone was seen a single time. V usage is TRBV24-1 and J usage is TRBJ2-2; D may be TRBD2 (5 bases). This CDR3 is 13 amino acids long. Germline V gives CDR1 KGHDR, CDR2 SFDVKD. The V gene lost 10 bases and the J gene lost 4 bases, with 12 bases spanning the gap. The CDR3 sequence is CATSDSPTGELFF. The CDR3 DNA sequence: TGTGCCACGTCGGACTCTCCCACCGGGGAGCTGTTTTTT.

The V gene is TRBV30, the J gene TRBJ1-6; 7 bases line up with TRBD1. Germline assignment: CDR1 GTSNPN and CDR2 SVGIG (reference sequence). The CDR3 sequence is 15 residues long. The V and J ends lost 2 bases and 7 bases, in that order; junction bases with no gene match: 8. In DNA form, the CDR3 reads TGTGCCTGGAGTATCCCGGGACAGAAGAATTCACCCCTCCACTTT. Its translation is CAWSIPGQKNSPLHF.

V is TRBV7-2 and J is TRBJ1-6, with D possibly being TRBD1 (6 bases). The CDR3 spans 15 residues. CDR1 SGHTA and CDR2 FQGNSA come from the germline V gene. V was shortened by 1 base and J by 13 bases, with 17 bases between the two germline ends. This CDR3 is CASSLGTAAFQPLHF. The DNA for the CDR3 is TGTGCCAGCAGCTTAGGGACAGCGGCTTTCCAGCCCCTCCACTTT.

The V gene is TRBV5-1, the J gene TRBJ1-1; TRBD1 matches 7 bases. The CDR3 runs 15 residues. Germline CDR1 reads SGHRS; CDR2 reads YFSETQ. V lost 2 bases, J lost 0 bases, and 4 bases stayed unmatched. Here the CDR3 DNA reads TGCGCCAGCAGCTTACAAGGGGGCGTGAACACTGAAGCTTTCTTT. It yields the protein CASSLQGGVNTEAFF.

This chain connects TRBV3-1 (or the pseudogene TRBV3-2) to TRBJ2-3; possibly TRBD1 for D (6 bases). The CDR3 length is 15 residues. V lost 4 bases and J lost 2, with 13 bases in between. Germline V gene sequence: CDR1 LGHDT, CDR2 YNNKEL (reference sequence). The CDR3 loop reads CASSPTGIYTDTQYF. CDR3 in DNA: TGTGCCAGCAGCCCTACAGGGATCTACACAGATACGCAGTATTTT.

The CDR3 spells CAISGPDKQGYGYTF. Written as DNA, the CDR3 is TGTGCCATCAGTGGGCCAGACAAACAAGGCTATGGCTACACCTTC. The chain links TRBV10-3 to TRBJ1-2, with unresolved D. Germline V CDR1 and CDR2: ENHRY, SYGVKD. The CDR3 covers 15 residues. The V end was cut by 4 bases, the J end by 4 bases, with 16 bases between.

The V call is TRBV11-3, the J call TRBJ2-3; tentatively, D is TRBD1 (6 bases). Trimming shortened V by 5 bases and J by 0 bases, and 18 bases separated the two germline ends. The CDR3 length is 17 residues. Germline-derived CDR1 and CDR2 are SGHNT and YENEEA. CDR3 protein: CASSRNPGTTSTDTQYF. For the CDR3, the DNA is TGTGCCAGCAGCCGAAACCCCGGGACAACTAGCACAGATACGCAGTATTTT.

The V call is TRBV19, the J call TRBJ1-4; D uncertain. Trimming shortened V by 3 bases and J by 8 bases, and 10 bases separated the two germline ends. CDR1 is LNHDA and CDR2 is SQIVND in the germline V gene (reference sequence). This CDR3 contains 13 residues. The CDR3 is CASSMMSGEKLFF. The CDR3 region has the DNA TGTGCCAGTAGTATGATGTCGGGAGAAAAACTGTTTTTT.

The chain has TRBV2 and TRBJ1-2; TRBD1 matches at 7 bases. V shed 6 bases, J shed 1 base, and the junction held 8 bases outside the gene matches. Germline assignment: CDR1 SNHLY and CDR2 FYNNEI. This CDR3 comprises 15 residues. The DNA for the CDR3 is TGTGCCAGCAGCCAAACCAGGGGGGATAACTATGGCTACACCTTC. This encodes CASSQTRGDNYGYTF.

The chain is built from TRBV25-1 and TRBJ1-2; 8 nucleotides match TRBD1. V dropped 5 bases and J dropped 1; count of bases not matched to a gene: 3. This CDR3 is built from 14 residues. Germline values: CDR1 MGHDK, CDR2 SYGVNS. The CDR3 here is CASSLTGVNYGYTF. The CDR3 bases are TGTGCCAGCAGTCTGACAGGGGTTAACTATGGCTACACCTTC.

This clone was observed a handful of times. The CDR3 bases are TGTGCCAGCAGTTCCAGGGTATTTAGCTATGGCTACACCTTC. It specifies CASSSRVFSYGYTF. The chain combines TRBV7-8 with TRBJ1-2, with D tentatively TRBD1 (5 bases). The V gene's germline CDR1 is SGHVS and CDR2 FQNEAQ. This CDR3 comprises 14 residues. The V gene lost 6 bases and the J gene lost 4 bases, with 15 bases spanning the gap.

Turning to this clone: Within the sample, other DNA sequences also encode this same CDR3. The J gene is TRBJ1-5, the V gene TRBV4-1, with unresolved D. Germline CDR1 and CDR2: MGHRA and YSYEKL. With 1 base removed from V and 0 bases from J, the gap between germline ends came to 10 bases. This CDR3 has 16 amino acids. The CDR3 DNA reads TGCGCCAGCAGCCAAGTGGCGGATTATAGCAATCAGCCCCAGCATTTT. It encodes CASSQVADYSNQPQHF.

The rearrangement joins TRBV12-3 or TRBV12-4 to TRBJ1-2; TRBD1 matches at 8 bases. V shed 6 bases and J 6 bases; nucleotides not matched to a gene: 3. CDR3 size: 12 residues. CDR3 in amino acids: CASRDRVHGYTF. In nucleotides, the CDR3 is TGTGCCAGCAGGGACAGGGTCCATGGCTACACCTTC.

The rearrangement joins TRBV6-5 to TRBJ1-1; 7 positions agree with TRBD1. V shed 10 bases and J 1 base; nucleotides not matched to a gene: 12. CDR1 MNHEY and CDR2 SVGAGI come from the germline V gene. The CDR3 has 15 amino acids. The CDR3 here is CATAGTVTANTEAFF. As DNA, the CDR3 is TGTGCCACGGCCGGGACAGTCACGGCGAACACTGAAGCTTTCTTT.

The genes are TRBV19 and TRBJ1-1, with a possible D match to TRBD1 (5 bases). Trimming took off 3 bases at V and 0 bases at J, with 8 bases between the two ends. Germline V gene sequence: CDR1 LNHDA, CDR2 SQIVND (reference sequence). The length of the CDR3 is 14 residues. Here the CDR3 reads CASSIQGMNTEAFF. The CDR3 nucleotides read TGTGCCAGTAGTATCCAGGGAATGAACACTGAAGCTTTCTTT. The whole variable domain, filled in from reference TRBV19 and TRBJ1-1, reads DGGITQSPKYLFRKEGQNVTLSCEQNLNHDAMYWYRQDPGQGLRLIYYSQIVNDFQKGDIAEGYSVSREKKESFPLTVTSAQKNPTAFYLCASSIQGMNTEAFFGQGTRLTVV.

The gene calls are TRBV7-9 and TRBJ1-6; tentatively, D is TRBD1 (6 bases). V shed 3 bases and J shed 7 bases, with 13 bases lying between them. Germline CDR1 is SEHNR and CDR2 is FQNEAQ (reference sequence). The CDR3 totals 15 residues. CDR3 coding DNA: TGTGCCAGCAGCTTGCCCGGGGGGGCCAATTCACCCCTCCACTTT. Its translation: CASSLPGGANSPLHF.